This T cell receptor beta chain came from a study of cytomegalovirus exposure and HLA in healthy donors. Study-wide findings and caveats: Altogether, 150 or so TCR beta chains were recorded as cytomegalovirus-associated.

CDR3 size: 11 residues. V was pared by 5 bases and J by 9 bases, with 8 bases between. The germline CDR1 and CDR2 sequences are MNHEY and SVGAGI. A word on this clone: Its antigen remains unidentified.

This PCR relied on a set of 60 Vbeta primers and 13 Jbeta primers. The table came from immunoSEQ multiplex PCR; TCRdb's copy has only in-frame clones and leaves some out. Counted here are 90,000 to 100,000 clones, less than 85% occurring once; the ten biggest clones make up about 20%. The sample consisted of PBMCs. The source is a woman aged 55-70 years in good health and CMV-seropositive. The V gene is TRBV6-5, the J gene TRBJ1-5, with D unclear. In DNA, the CDR3 is TGTGCCAGCAGTGAAATCAGGCCCCAGCATTTT. Protein product: CASSEIRPQHF.